A single sample gave rise to the 8 T cell receptor beta chains below, sequenced in a study of PD-1 blockade in classical Hodgkin lymphoma. Time point in this sample: newly diagnosed, previously untreated cHL patient sample. Profiled with immunoSEQ multiplex PCR; TCRdb holds only in-frame clones, not every one. The repertoire holds 20,000 to 25,000 clones, with 90% to 95% as singletons. Sequenced sample: peripheral blood mononuclear cells (PBMCs). The receptors were gathered from a human donor with classical Hodgkin lymphoma.

The genes are TRBV19 and TRBJ1-3, with a tentative D call TRBD1 (5 bases). The V gene's germline CDR1 is LNHDA and CDR2 SQIVND (reference sequence). This CDR3 has 14 residues. The germline V and J ends were trimmed by 5 bases and 3 bases, with 11 bases remaining between them. The chain's CDR3 is CASSPGTFGNTIYF. In nucleotides, the CDR3 is TGTGCCAGTAGTCCGGGGACCTTTGGAAACACCATATATTTT.

The gene calls are TRBV11-1 and TRBJ1-1, with a possible D match to TRBD1 (6 bases). Trimming took off 3 bases at V and 1 base at J, with 12 bases between the two ends. CDR1 and CDR2 (germline): SGHAT, FQDESV (reference sequence). This CDR3 spans 15 amino acids. DNA of the CDR3: TGTGCCAGCAGCTTGGGGATAGGGGGGAACACTGAAGCTTTCTTT. As protein: CASSLGIGGNTEAFF. Full variable domain (outside the CDR3, taken from reference TRBV11-1 and TRBJ1-1): EAEVAQSPRYKITEKSQAVAFWCDPISGHATLYWYRQILGQGPELLVQFQDESVVDDSQLPKDRFSAERLKGVDSTLKIQPAELGDSAMYLCASSLGIGGNTEAFFGQGTRLTVV.

Here the CDR3 DNA reads TGTGCCAGCAGCCAAGCAAGGTTGTGGACTAGCTATCGTAAAGAGACCCAGTACTTC. Its translation is CASSQARLWTSYRKETQYF. J is TRBJ2-5 and V is TRBV14; 8 bases map to TRBD2. In germline, CDR1 is SGHDN, CDR2 FVKESK. The CDR3 covers 19 residues. The ends lost 1 base at V and 3 bases at J; junction bases unmatched: 16.

V and J are TRBV11-3 and TRBJ2-2; 14 bases are shared with TRBD2. Unmatched junction bases numbered 8, after V lost 0 bases and J lost 5 bases. Germline assignment: CDR1 SGHNT and CDR2 YENEEA. This CDR3 has 19 residues. The chain's CDR3 is CASSLDLRLAGGHTGELFF. CDR3 nucleotide sequence: TGTGCCAGCAGCTTAGATTTACGACTAGCGGGGGGGCATACCGGGGAGCTGTTTTTT.

The V and J genes are TRBV28 and TRBJ2-7, with 10 bases that match TRBD2. Unmatched junction bases numbered 10, after V lost 4 bases and J lost 1 base. The CDR3 has 17 amino acids. CDR1 and CDR2 (germline): MDHEN, SYDVKM. CDR3 in amino acids: CASSSPWGSGGSYEQYF. In DNA form, the CDR3 reads TGTGCCAGCAGTTCTCCCTGGGGTAGCGGGGGGTCCTACGAGCAGTACTTC.

The chain links TRBV7-9 to TRBJ1-4; TRBD1 aligns across 12 bases. J gave up 8 bases and V 0 bases, and 4 bases lay outside the gene matches. The CDR3 loop spans 16 amino acids. Germline V gene lookup returns CDR1 SEHNR and CDR2 FQNEAQ (reference sequence). CDR3 sequence (DNA): TGTGCCAGCAGCTTAGCGTCGGGGACAGGGGGCGAAAAACTGTTTTTT. Protein sequence: CASSLASGTGGEKLFF.

The genes are TRBV11-2 and TRBJ1-2; 8 nucleotides match TRBD1. Germline V gene sequence: CDR1 SGHAT, CDR2 FQNNGV. The CDR3 is made up of 13 amino acids. The V gene end was trimmed by 5 bases and the J gene end by 7 bases; junction bases not matched to a gene: 6. CDR3 DNA: TGTGCCAGCAGCACCGGACAGGGCGGTGGCTACACCTTC. It yields the protein CASSTGQGGGYTF.

The rearrangement links TRBV4-3 to TRBJ2-6; D is undetermined. CDR1 and CDR2 (germline): LGHNA, YSLEER. The CDR3 covers 16 residues. Trimming pared 1 base from V and 1 base from J, leaving 8 bases between. The CDR3 DNA reads as TGCGCCAGCAGCCAAGCTGGGCAGTCTGGGGCCAACGTCCTGACTTTC. Its translation: CASSQAGQSGANVLTF.